The 13 T cell receptor beta chains in this list originate from one sample, sequenced in a study of blood T cell repertoires in COVID-19. Produced via immunoSEQ multiplex PCR; TCRdb's table is partial and in-frame only. In the table there are around 65,000 clones, 76% of which are singletons. The sequenced material came from peripheral blood. Receptors originate from a woman in her forties or fifties with active or convalescent COVID-19.

This clone appeared a few times. This chain links TRBV5-1 with TRBJ2-2, with 10 positions matching TRBD2. Germline CDR1 SGHRS, CDR2 YFSETQ. The length of the CDR3 is 16 residues. With 3 bases clipped from V and 4 bases from J, the junction kept 6 bases outside the gene matches. The CDR3 bases are TGCGCCAGCAGCTCCCGACTAGCGGGCGCCACCGGGGAGCTGTTTTTT. Residues: CASSSRLAGATGELFF.

The J gene is TRBJ1-3, the V gene TRBV13; 7 nucleotides match TRBD1. Germline CDR1 PRHDT, CDR2 FYEKMQ (reference sequence). Trimming took 4 bases from V and 0 from J; bases not matched to a gene: 12. The CDR3 is 18 amino acids. CDR3 sequence reads: CASSSPGQRTFSGNTIYF. In DNA, the CDR3 is TGTGCCAGCAGCTCTCCGGGACAGCGCACATTCTCTGGAAACACCATATATTTT.

V usage is TRBV2 and J usage is TRBJ1-4; possible D gene TRBD1, 5 bases. The CDR3 consists of 11 residues. Germline loops: CDR1 SNHLY, CDR2 FYNNEI. V lost 3 bases and J lost 14, with 10 bases in between. CDR3 protein: CASSDPGDLFF. For the CDR3, the DNA is TGTGCCAGCAGTGACCCGGGGGACCTGTTTTTT. The full variable domain, in which reference TRBV2 and TRBJ1-4 provide the parts outside the CDR3, is EPEVTQTPSHQVTQMGQEVILRCVPISNHLYFYWYRQILGQKVEFLVSFYNNEISEKSEIFDDQFSVERPDGSNFTLKIRSTKLEDSAMYFCASSDPGDLFFGSGTQLSVL.

The chain is built from TRBV9 and TRBJ2-1, with 10 bases lining up with TRBD2. CDR3 length: 16 amino acids. Germline CDR1 and CDR2: SGDLS and YYNGEE. After removal of 0 bases from V and 8 bases from J, the junction contained 8 bases not matched to a gene. The CDR3 DNA sequence: TGTGCCAGCAGCGTAGCGGTAGCGGGAGGCTCCGATGAGCAGTTCTTC. Protein sequence: CASSVAVAGGSDEQFF.

The V gene is TRBV2, the J gene TRBJ2-5, with a tentative D call TRBD1 (5 bases). Looked up from germline, CDR1 is SNHLY and CDR2 is FYNNEI. The CDR3 totals 13 residues. Trimming cost V 9 bases and J 5 bases, with 16 bases left between them. The CDR3 DNA follows: TGTGCCAGTCAAGGGCAGGGAATGGAGACCCAGTACTTC. This translates into CASQGQGMETQYF.

The chain links TRBV27 to TRBJ1-1, with D perhaps matching TRBD1 (6 bases). Trimming shortened V by 7 bases and J by 4 bases, and 19 bases separated the two germline ends. This CDR3 spans 15 amino acids. Germline loops: CDR1 MNHEY, CDR2 SMNVEV (reference sequence). Here the CDR3 DNA reads TGTGCCAGCAATTTTTCCCCGTCAGGGGCCACTGAAGCTTTCTTT. This encodes CASNFSPSGATEAFF.

V and J are TRBV27 and TRBJ2-7, with 10 bases aligning to TRBD1. The CDR3 is made up of 14 amino acids. CDR1 and CDR2 (germline): MNHEY, SMNVEV (reference sequence). With V trimmed by 5 bases and J by 4 bases, 5 bases remained unmatched. The CDR3 DNA is TGTGCCAGCAGTGGCGGGACAGGGGCGTACGAGCAGTACTTC. It translates to CASSGGTGAYEQYF.

The J gene is TRBJ1-5, the V gene TRBV24-1; no firm D call. Trimming pared 4 bases from V and 6 bases from J, leaving 6 bases between. Germline CDR1 reads KGHDR; CDR2 reads SFDVKD. CDR3 size: 12 residues. The CDR3 bases are TGTGCCACCAGTGAGGGCATTCAGCCCCAGCATTTT. This gives the protein CATSEGIQPQHF.

This chain links TRBV3-1 (or the pseudogene TRBV3-2) with TRBJ1-2, with D perhaps matching TRBD1 (6 bases). The V end was cut by 2 bases, the J end by 2 bases, with 9 bases between. CDR1 is LGHDT and CDR2 is YNNKEL in the germline V gene (reference sequence). The CDR3 is made up of 14 amino acids. The CDR3 DNA reads TGTGCCAGCAGCCAATGGGACACCAACTATGGCTACACCTTC. This translates into CASSQWDTNYGYTF.

This chain links TRBV4-1 with TRBJ1-1, with a possible D match to TRBD1 (5 bases). With 3 bases removed from V and 1 base from J, the gap between germline ends came to 12 bases. Germline CDR1 and CDR2: MGHRA and YSYEKL. This CDR3 is 15 amino acids long. For the CDR3, the DNA is TGCGCCAGCAGCCAGGGCAGGGTTTCGAACACTGAAGCTTTCTTT. As protein: CASSQGRVSNTEAFF.

The table lists this clone with a count of one. The chain couples TRBV19 to TRBJ2-6; D may be TRBD1 (5 bases). This CDR3 is built from 14 residues. The germline CDR1 and CDR2 sequences are LNHDA and SQIVND (reference sequence). V lost 8 bases and J lost 0, with 8 bases in between. The CDR3 here is CASDRFSGANVLTF. CDR3 bases: TGTGCCAGTGACAGATTCTCTGGGGCCAACGTCCTGACTTTC.

The chain links TRBV5-4 to TRBJ1-2; the D gene is possibly TRBD1 (6 bases). This CDR3 contains 15 residues. CDR1 is SGHNT, CDR2 YYREEE, per germline (reference sequence). V was shortened by 2 bases and J by 6 bases, with 17 bases between the two germline ends. This CDR3 reads CASSLNTGPQHGYTF. CDR3 nucleotide sequence: TGTGCCAGCAGCTTAAATACAGGGCCCCAACATGGCTACACCTTC. Using reference TRBV5-4 and TRBJ1-2 for the parts outside the CDR3, the full variable domain is ETGVTQSPTHLIKTRGQQVTLRCSSQSGHNTVSWYQQALGQGPQFIFQYYREEENGRGNFPPRFSGLQFPNYSSELNVNALELDDSALYLCASSLNTGPQHGYTFGSGTRLTVV.

The chain links TRBV10-3 to TRBJ2-7; TRBD2 matches 13 bases. V gave up 10 bases and J gave up 10 bases; unmatched junction bases: 10. Germline V gene lookup returns CDR1 ENHRY and CDR2 SYGVKD. The CDR3 is 13 amino acids. In DNA form, the CDR3 reads TGTGCCAGTGGACTAGCGGGAGTCCCCTCCCAGTACTTC. Its translation is CASGLAGVPSQYF.